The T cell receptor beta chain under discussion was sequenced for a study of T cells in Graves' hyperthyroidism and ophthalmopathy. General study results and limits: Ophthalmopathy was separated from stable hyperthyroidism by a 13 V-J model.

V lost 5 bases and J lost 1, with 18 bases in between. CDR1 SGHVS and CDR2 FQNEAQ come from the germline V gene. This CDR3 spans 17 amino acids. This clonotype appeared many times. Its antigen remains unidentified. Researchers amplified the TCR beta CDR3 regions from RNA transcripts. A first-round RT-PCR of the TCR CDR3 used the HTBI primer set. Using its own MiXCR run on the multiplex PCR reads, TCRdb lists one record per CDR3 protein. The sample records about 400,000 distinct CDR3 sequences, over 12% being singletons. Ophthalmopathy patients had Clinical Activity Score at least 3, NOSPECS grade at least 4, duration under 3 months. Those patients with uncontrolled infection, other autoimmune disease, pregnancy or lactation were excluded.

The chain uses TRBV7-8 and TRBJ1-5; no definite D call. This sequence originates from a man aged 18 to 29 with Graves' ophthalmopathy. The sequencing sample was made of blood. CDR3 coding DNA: TGTGCCAGCAGCGGTGGTTTATGGGCAGTAAGCAATCAGCCCCAGCATTTT. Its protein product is CASSGGLWAVSNQPQHF.